This TCR beta chain is drawn from a study of blood T cell repertoires in COVID-19. Study-wide background: There were acute and convalescent COVID-19 samples, and they came from the United States, Italy and Spain. T cells, B-cell-depleted T cells, or PBMCs supplied cDNA or gDNA.

Source study methods: How many nucleated cells were present was estimated from reference gene primer amplification. Here immunoSEQ multiplex PCR was the method, and the copy in TCRdb shows in-frame clones only, minus some. V, J and clone size were drawn from that table, and D and trimming were deduced from the DNA. The sample records roughly 100,000 clones, about 80% being singletons. The trim removed 0 bases at V and 5 bases at J, leaving 7 bases unmatched. CDR3 length equals 15 residues. Germline CDR1 SGHRS, CDR2 YFSETQ. Material: peripheral blood. This clonotype was sampled from a woman aged 80 or over with active or convalescent COVID-19. The chain carries TRBV5-1 and TRBJ1-2; TRBD1 agrees at 7 bases. CDR3 residues: CASSLDSGQIYGYTF. Here the CDR3 DNA reads TGCGCCAGCAGCTTGGACTCGGGACAGATTTATGGCTACACCTTC.